The source of this TCR beta chain is a study of cytomegalovirus exposure and HLA in healthy donors. With respect to this clone: What it binds is unknown.

A multiplex PCR was run with 60 Vbeta primers and 13 Jbeta primers. Some clones are missing from TCRdb's copy, which holds only in-frame ones; the method was immunoSEQ multiplex PCR. This sample has roughly 170,000 clones; around three quarters occur once, and the top ten carry 1.5% to 2%. In germline, CDR1 is MNHEY, CDR2 SVGAGI. The CDR3 spans 16 residues. The V and J ends lost 2 bases and 0 bases, in that order; junction bases with no gene match: 6. Overall study findings and caveats: A later analysis linked 15,000 to 20,000 TCR beta sequences to HLA alleles at 0.05 false discovery rate. CMV serostatus was the sole immune exposure information available.

The chain recombines TRBV6-5 with TRBJ2-7; TRBD2 aligns across 8 bases. The sequence was obtained from a woman under 40 in good health and CMV-seronegative. Sequencing was carried out using PBMCs. CDR3 protein: CASSYTTSGPSYEQYF. CDR3 in DNA: TGTGCCAGCAGTTACACAACTAGCGGCCCCTCCTACGAGCAGTACTTC.